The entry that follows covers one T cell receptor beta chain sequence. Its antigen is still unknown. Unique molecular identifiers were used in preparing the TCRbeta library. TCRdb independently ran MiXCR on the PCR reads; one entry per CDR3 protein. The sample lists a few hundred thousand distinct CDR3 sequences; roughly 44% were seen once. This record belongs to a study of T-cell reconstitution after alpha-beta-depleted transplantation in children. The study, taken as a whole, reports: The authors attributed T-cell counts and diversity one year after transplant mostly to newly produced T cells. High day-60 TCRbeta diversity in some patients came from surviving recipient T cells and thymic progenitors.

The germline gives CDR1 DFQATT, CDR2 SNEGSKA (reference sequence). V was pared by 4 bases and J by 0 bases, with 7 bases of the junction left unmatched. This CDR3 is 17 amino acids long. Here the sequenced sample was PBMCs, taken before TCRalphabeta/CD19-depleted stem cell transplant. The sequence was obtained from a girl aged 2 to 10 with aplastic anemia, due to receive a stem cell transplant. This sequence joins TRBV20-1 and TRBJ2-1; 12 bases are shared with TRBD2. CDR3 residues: CSAKGLAGVTSYNEQFF. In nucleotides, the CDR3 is TGCAGTGCTAAGGGACTAGCGGGCGTTACCTCCTACAATGAGCAGTTCTTC.